The 26 T cell receptor beta chains reported below all come from one sample, sequenced in a study of blood T cell repertoires in COVID-19. Clones were sequenced by immunoSEQ multiplex PCR, and TCRdb holds only the in-frame ones, with some missing. Here the sample spans 120,000 or so clones, about 83% being singletons. Sequenced material: peripheral blood. The receptor set was obtained from an elderly man with active or convalescent COVID-19.

The chain recombines TRBV7-2 with TRBJ1-1, with 7 bases matching TRBD1. CDR3 length: 19 residues. The junction had 29 bases not matched to a gene; V was cut back by 5 bases and J by 11 bases. Per the germline V gene, CDR1 is SGHTA and CDR2 is FQGNSA. CDR3 residues: CASSQSVTGTANIPRSAFF. In DNA form, the CDR3 reads TGTGCCAGCAGCCAATCGGTCACCGGGACAGCCAATATACCACGTAGCGCTTTCTTT.

The gene calls are TRBV7-9 and TRBJ1-2; D is possibly TRBD1 (6 bases). V dropped 4 bases and J dropped 7 bases, with 16 bases sitting between them. Germline lookup yields CDR1 SEHNR and CDR2 FQNEAQ (reference sequence). This CDR3 is built from 14 residues. CDR3 nucleotide sequence: TGTGCCAGCAGCTCCTGGGAAAACAGGGCTGGCTACACCTTC. As protein: CASSSWENRAGYTF.

This rearrangement joins TRBV7-9 to TRBJ1-2, with unresolved D. Trimming cost V 5 bases and J 5 bases, with 21 bases left between them. The CDR3 spans 16 residues. Germline-derived CDR1 and CDR2 are SEHNR and FQNEAQ (reference sequence). The CDR3 is CASSPPAVPDPYGYTF. The CDR3 DNA follows: TGTGCCAGCAGCCCCCCAGCGGTCCCGGACCCATATGGCTACACCTTC.

This chain uses TRBV3-1 (or the pseudogene TRBV3-2) with TRBJ1-1, with D tentatively TRBD1 (6 bases). Between the trimmed V and J ends, which lost 5 bases and 1 base, there was a span of 11 bases. The CDR3 is made up of 14 amino acids. Germline V gene data show CDR1 as LGHDT and CDR2 as YNNKEL (reference sequence). The CDR3 protein is CASSAGTKNTEAFF. The CDR3 DNA reads as TGTGCCAGCAGCGCCGGGACAAAGAACACTGAAGCTTTCTTT.

The chain uses TRBV6-5 and TRBJ2-1; TRBD1 agrees at 7 bases. CDR3 length: 14 amino acids. V shed 6 bases and J 3 bases; nucleotides not matched to a gene: 5. Germline CDR1 MNHEY, CDR2 SVGAGI. The CDR3 loop is CASSGQDHYNEQFF. Written as DNA, the CDR3 is TGTGCCAGCAGCGGACAGGACCACTACAATGAGCAGTTCTTC.

The chain has TRBV30 and TRBJ1-4; D unresolved. The V end was cut by 4 bases, the J end by 0 bases, with 21 bases between. Germline V CDR1 and CDR2: GTSNPN, SVGIG (reference sequence). The CDR3 has 18 residues. Here the CDR3 reads CAWKFRHVLGATNEKLFF. Written as DNA, the CDR3 is TGTGCCTGGAAGTTTCGCCACGTGTTAGGAGCAACTAATGAAAAACTGTTTTTT.

The chain has TRBV6-5 and TRBJ1-2; 9 nucleotides match TRBD1. J gave up 4 bases and V 8 bases, and 8 bases lay outside the gene matches. The CDR3 has 14 amino acids. In germline, CDR1 is MNHEY, CDR2 SVGAGI. The CDR3 nucleotides read TGTGCCAGCCGAACAGGGGGCGGGCCCTATGGCTACACCTTC. As protein: CASRTGGGPYGYTF.

This chain uses TRBV21-1 with TRBJ1-1; the D call TRBD1 from the table was never checked on the DNA. TRBV21-1 is an annotated pseudogene. This CDR3 contains 16 residues. CDR3 coding DNA: TGTGCCAGCAGCAAATCTCCGACAGGGGAGAACACTGAAGCTTTCTTT. As protein: CASSKSPTGENTEAFF.

A word on this clone: This sample also contains other DNA sequences that code for the same CDR3. The chain uses TRBV3-1 (or the pseudogene TRBV3-2) and TRBJ2-5; D is unclear. The length of the CDR3 is 12 residues. V lost 2 bases, J lost 5 bases, and 6 bases lay in between. Germline V CDR1 and CDR2: LGHDT, YNNKEL (reference sequence). CDR3 in amino acids: CASSQLGETQYF. CDR3 DNA sequence: TGTGCCAGCAGCCAATTGGGCGAGACCCAGTACTTC.

The chain is built from TRBV5-6 and TRBJ1-1, with unresolved D. Per germline, CDR1 SGHDT and CDR2 YYEEEE. V was pared by 0 bases and J by 1 base, with 7 bases between. CDR3 length: 14 residues. The CDR3 is CASSLVYGNTEAFF. The CDR3 DNA reads TGTGCCAGCAGCTTGGTGTACGGGAACACTGAAGCTTTCTTT.

The chain employs TRBV2 and TRBJ2-5; D perhaps matches TRBD2 (6 bases). Germline V gene lookup returns CDR1 SNHLY and CDR2 FYNNEI. This CDR3 has 13 amino acids. With 4 bases removed from V and 2 bases from J, the gap between germline ends came to 8 bases. Written as DNA, the CDR3 is TGTGCCAGCAGTGGGGAGGTACAAGAGACCCAGTACTTC. Translating gives CASSGEVQETQYF.

The rearrangement joins TRBV6-5 to TRBJ1-5, with TRBD1 identical over 9 bases. Trimming at V came to 6 bases and at J to 0 bases, leaving 3 bases not matched to a gene. Germline CDR1 is MNHEY and CDR2 is SVGAGI. The CDR3 runs 15 residues. The CDR3, as DNA: TGTGCCAGCAGCGGACAGGGGTATAGCAATCAGCCCCAGCATTTT. It specifies CASSGQGYSNQPQHF.

The V gene is TRBV18, the J gene TRBJ2-7; 13 bases are a match to TRBD2. J lost 2 bases, V lost 3 bases, and 4 bases had no gene match. In germline, CDR1 is KGHSH, CDR2 LQKENI. The CDR3 length is 16 residues. For the CDR3, the DNA is TGTGCCAGCTCACCCCGGACTAGCGGGGGCACCTACGAGCAGTACTTC. Translated: CASSPRTSGGTYEQYF.

This clone turned up a few times. J is TRBJ1-5 and V is TRBV24-1; the match to TRBD1 covers 8 bases. Trimming cost V 7 bases and J 6 bases; bases outside gene matches: 10. Per the germline V gene, CDR1 is KGHDR and CDR2 is SFDVKD. This CDR3 region has 15 residues. Here the CDR3 reads CATRSTGGGSQPQHF. The CDR3 DNA is TGTGCCACCAGATCTACAGGGGGGGGGAGTCAGCCCCAGCATTTT.

The chain recombines TRBV19 with TRBJ1-3; no definite D call. Germline CDR1 is LNHDA and CDR2 is SQIVND (reference sequence). The CDR3 loop spans 15 amino acids. The ends were cut back, 3 bases at V and 2 bases at J, with 11 bases in the middle. The CDR3: CASSIGGSAGNTIYF. CDR3 DNA: TGTGCCAGTAGTATCGGAGGGTCCGCTGGAAACACCATATATTTT. Together with reference TRBV19 and TRBJ1-3, the CDR3 gives the full variable domain: DGGITQSPKYLFRKEGQNVTLSCEQNLNHDAMYWYRQDPGQGLRLIYYSQIVNDFQKGDIAEGYSVSREKKESFPLTVTSAQKNPTAFYLCASSIGGSAGNTIYFGEGSWLTVV.

The chain links TRBV2 to TRBJ2-5, with TRBD2 as a possible D gene (6 bases). Germline assignment: CDR1 SNHLY and CDR2 FYNNEI. V lost 6 bases and J lost 4, with 9 bases in between. The length of the CDR3 is 12 residues. The CDR3 sequence is CASRGEVETQYF. CDR3 DNA: TGTGCCAGCAGGGGGGAGGTAGAGACCCAGTACTTC.

This rearrangement joins TRBV6-5 to TRBJ2-7; 7 bases align to TRBD1. This CDR3 comprises 13 residues. Trimming cost V 6 bases and J 2 bases; bases outside gene matches: 4. Germline values: CDR1 MNHEY, CDR2 SVGAGI. CDR3 in amino acids: CASSPGTAYEQYF. In nucleotides, the CDR3 is TGTGCCAGCAGCCCAGGGACAGCCTACGAGCAGTACTTC.

This chain connects TRBV5-4 to TRBJ2-5, with D maybe TRBD1 (6 bases). The CDR3 runs 14 residues. The germline V gene has CDR1 SGHNT and CDR2 YYREEE (reference sequence). Trimming shortened V by 4 bases and J by 3 bases, and 13 bases separated the two germline ends. CDR3 amino acids: CASSRKSGEETQYF. The CDR3 DNA reads TGTGCCAGCAGCCGAAAATCAGGGGAAGAGACCCAGTACTTC.

The genes are TRBV11-2 and TRBJ1-1; 10 bases line up with TRBD1. Losses at the gene ends were 5 bases for V and 6 bases for J; bases not matched to a gene: 3. The CDR3 extends over 13 amino acids. Germline V gives CDR1 SGHAT, CDR2 FQNNGV. The CDR3 DNA sequence: TGTGCCAGCAGCCCGGACAGGGGGGCTGAAGCTTTCTTT. This sequence encodes CASSPDRGAEAFF. Full variable domain (missing parts from reference TRBV11-2 and TRBJ1-1): EAGVAQSPRYKIIEKRQSVAFWCNPISGHATLYWYQQILGQGPKLLIQFQNNGVVDDSQLPKDRFSAERLKGVDSTLKIQPAKLEDSAVYLCASSPDRGAEAFFGQGTRLTVV.

The CDR3 DNA follows: TGCAGCGTTGAAGACCCCGCCGGCACTGAAGCTTTCTTT. Its protein product is CSVEDPAGTEAFF. V usage is TRBV29-1 and J usage is TRBJ1-1, with D unclear. Germline V CDR1 and CDR2: SQVTM, ANQGSEA. Trimming removed 0 bases at V and 4 bases at J, with 9 bases between. The CDR3 is 13 residues long.

The chain carries TRBV10-3 and TRBJ2-2; a possible D gene is TRBD2 (6 bases). The CDR3 runs to 14 residues. CDR1 and CDR2 from the germline V gene are ENHRY and SYGVKD. Trimming removed 3 bases at V and 3 bases at J, with 8 bases between. CDR3 region: CAISELADTGELFF. DNA of the CDR3: TGTGCCATCAGTGAACTAGCCGACACCGGGGAGCTGTTTTTT.

The rearrangement uses TRBV9 and TRBJ1-5, with D uncertain. Germline assignment: CDR1 SGDLS and CDR2 YYNGEE. CDR3 length equals 14 residues. V lost 2 bases to trimming and J lost 4 bases, with 10 bases between them. The CDR3 region has the DNA TGTGCCAGCAGCGTTGAACAGACAAATCAGCCCCAGCATTTT. It specifies CASSVEQTNQPQHF.

This chain uses TRBV27 with TRBJ2-2; TRBD1 aligns across 7 bases. The CDR3 loop spans 13 amino acids. The V gene end was trimmed by 6 bases and the J gene end by 5 bases; junction bases not matched to a gene: 3. Germline V CDR1 and CDR2: MNHEY, SMNVEV (reference sequence). The CDR3 here is CASRVRGTGELFF. The CDR3 region has the DNA TGTGCCAGCAGAGTCAGGGGGACCGGGGAGCTGTTTTTT.

The V gene is TRBV27, the J gene TRBJ2-7, with TRBD1 as a possible D gene (5 bases). Between the trimmed V and J ends, which lost 4 bases and 2 bases, there was a span of 18 bases. Germline CDR1 is MNHEY and CDR2 is SMNVEV (reference sequence). This CDR3 comprises 16 residues. In DNA, the CDR3 is TGTGCCAGCAGTTCCCTCTCAGACAGTAAGACCTACGAGCAGTACTTC. It is translated as CASSSLSDSKTYEQYF.

The genes are TRBV2 and TRBJ1-5; 8 bases are a match to TRBD1. V shed 2 bases, J shed 3 bases, and the junction held 3 bases outside the gene matches. The CDR3 has 15 residues. Germline values: CDR1 SNHLY, CDR2 FYNNEI. CDR3 amino acids: CASSETGGDNQPQHF. The CDR3 DNA reads TGTGCCAGCAGTGAAACAGGGGGAGACAATCAGCCCCAGCATTTT.

The J gene is TRBJ1-1, the V gene TRBV7-8, with 9 nucleotides matching TRBD1. The J segment lost 13 bases and the V segment lost 5 bases, leaving 14 bases of the junction unmatched. Germline V gene lookup returns CDR1 SGHVS and CDR2 FQNEAQ. The CDR3 covers 14 residues. The CDR3 bases are TGTGCCAGCAGCCTCGTTTGGACAGGGGAGGTTGGTTTCTTT. It translates to CASSLVWTGEVGFF.